The T cell receptor (beta chain) described here comes from a study of blood T cells in healthy people across ages. The table lists this clonotype with many counts. The CDR3 has 13 amino acids. The J segment lost 0 bases and the V segment lost 6 bases, leaving 5 bases of the junction unmatched. Germline assignment: CDR1 SQVTM and CDR2 ANQGSEA. Alongside a J-beta primer mix, a sample-barcoded 5' primer served in a second PCR lasting about 7 to 11 cycles. Tagging of each cDNA molecule was performed by a template-switch adaptor with 12 random nucleotides. TCRdb processed the 5' RACE reads anew with MiXCR; each CDR3 protein has one entry. The sample carries about 1.7 million distinct CDR3 sequences, 25% to 30% recorded once. RNA extraction gave at least 5.5 micrograms of total RNA per sample.

This TCR was sampled from a woman between 25 and 40 years old in good health. V gene TRBV29-1 combines with J gene TRBJ2-7, with 7 bases fitting TRBD1. The sequenced material came from blood. The CDR3 region is CSVGRQGSYEQYF. In DNA, the CDR3 is TGCAGCGTAGGACGACAGGGCTCCTACGAGCAGTACTTC.